The following is a T cell receptor beta chain sequence with its context. Its antigen is not identified. Germline V gene sequence: CDR1 SGHVS, CDR2 FNYEAQ. Trimming cost V 3 bases and J 5 bases; bases outside gene matches: 13. The CDR3 length is 19 residues. The record originates from a study of shared clonotypes between healthy human individuals. Study observations and caveats: On the whole, naive subsets had larger estimated richness than memory subsets had.

In replicate PCRs of sorted subsets, 150 to 200 ng DNA, some 28,000 T cell genomes, was used. Some clones are missing from TCRdb's copy, which holds only in-frame ones; the method was immunoSEQ multiplex PCR. The data show about 1.1 million clones, roughly 77% seen once. The chain is built from TRBV7-6 and TRBJ2-1; 13 nucleotides line up with TRBD2. This TCR came from a man aged 18 to 30 in good health. Some clones in this sample may be carry-over from other donors' samples. Sequenced material: memory CD4+ T cells from PBMCs. The subset was: CD45RA-negative fraction. Here the CDR3 reads CASSFSLRTSGSGHNEQFF. Here the CDR3 DNA reads TGTGCCAGCAGCTTCTCCCTCAGGACTAGCGGGAGTGGCCACAATGAGCAGTTCTTC. The full variable domain, completed using reference TRBV7-6 and TRBJ2-1, is GAGVSQSPRYKVTKRGQDVALRCDPISGHVSLYWYRQALGQGPEFLTYFNYEAQQDKSGLPNDRFSAERPEGSISTLTIQRTEQRDSAMYRCASSFSLRTSGSGHNEQFFGPGTRLTVL.